Listed here is a single TCR beta chain. The sample belongs to a study of Tregs in tolerant kidney transplant recipients. Trimming left V 7 bases short and J 2 bases short, with 12 bases between. Germline values: CDR1 MNHNS, CDR2 SASEGT. The CDR3 is 13 residues long. Data came from immunoSEQ multiplex PCR; TCRdb stores just in-frame clones and leaves some out. Of tens of thousands of clones listed, roughly 84% are singletons. The source of this sequence is a human donor in good health. Sequences were obtained from CD4+ T cells from blood. The genes are TRBV6-1 and TRBJ2-7; D not certain. The CDR3 coding sequence is TGTGCCAGCACGGCGAACCTTCCCTACGAGCAGTACTTC. Translating gives CASTANLPYEQYF.